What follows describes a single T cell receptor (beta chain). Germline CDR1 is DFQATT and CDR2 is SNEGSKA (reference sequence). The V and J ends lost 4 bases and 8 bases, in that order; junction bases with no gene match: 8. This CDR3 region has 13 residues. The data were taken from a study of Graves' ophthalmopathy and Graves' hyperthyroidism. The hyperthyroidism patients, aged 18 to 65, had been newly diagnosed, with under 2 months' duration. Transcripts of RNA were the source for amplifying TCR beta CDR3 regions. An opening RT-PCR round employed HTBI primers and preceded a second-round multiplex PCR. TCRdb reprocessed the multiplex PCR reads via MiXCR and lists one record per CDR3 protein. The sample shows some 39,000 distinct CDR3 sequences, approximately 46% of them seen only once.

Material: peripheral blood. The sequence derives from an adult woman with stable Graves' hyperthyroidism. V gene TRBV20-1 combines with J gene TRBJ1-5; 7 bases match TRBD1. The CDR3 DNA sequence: TGCAGTGCTAAGGACAGGATTACTGAGCCCCAGCATTTT. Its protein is CSAKDRITEPQHF.